The 9 T cell receptor beta chains below were found in one sample sequenced in a study of control samples from healthy donors and cancer patients. Sequencing used immunoSEQ multiplex PCR; TCRdb keeps in-frame clones, though not all of them. Of around 100,000 clones listed, around 89% are singletons. Material: PBMCs. These TCRs come from a man in his fifties or sixties with lung cancer.

With respect to this clone: The sample has other DNA sequences that encode this CDR3 too. The rearrangement links TRBV18 to TRBJ1-2; D remains unclear. There are 16 residues in the CDR3. CDR1 KGHSH and CDR2 LQKENI come from the germline V gene. V dropped 0 bases and J dropped 0 bases, with 11 bases sitting between them. The CDR3 nucleotides read TGTGCCAGCTCACCACCAACAAGGGAGGCTAACTATGGCTACACCTTC. It is translated as CASSPPTREANYGYTF. Based on the CDR3 plus reference TRBV18 and TRBJ1-2, the full variable domain is NAGVMQNPRHLVRRRGQEARLRCSPMKGHSHVYWYRQLPEEGLKFMVYLQKENIIDESGMPKERFSAEFPKEGPSILRIQQVVRGDSAAYFCASSPPTREANYGYTFGSGTRLTVV.

The chain employs TRBV7-9 and TRBJ1-3; TRBD1 might be the D (5 bases). Trimming took 4 bases from V and 2 from J, leaving 9 bases between them. Germline loops: CDR1 SEHNR, CDR2 FQNEAQ (reference sequence). The CDR3 runs to 14 residues. CDR3 amino acids: CASSSGGTGNTIYF. The CDR3 nucleotides read TGTGCCAGCAGCTCGGGGGGGACTGGAAACACCATATATTTT.

CDR3 in DNA: TGCGCCAGCAGCCAAGCGTCAAAGGAGACCCAGTACTTC. Translation gives CASSQASKETQYF. The V gene is TRBV4-1, the J gene TRBJ2-5; D call uncertain. Between the trimmed V and J ends, which lost 1 base and 5 bases, there was a span of 8 bases. The CDR3 has 13 residues. Looked up from germline, CDR1 is MGHRA and CDR2 is YSYEKL.

This clone was recorded a few times. The rearrangement links TRBV5-1 to TRBJ1-6; 7 nucleotides agree with TRBD1. The V gene's germline CDR1 is SGHRS and CDR2 YFSETQ. V lost 0 bases and J lost 8; bases outside the gene matches: 5. This CDR3 has 15 residues. CDR3 residues: CASSLGQGEHSPLHF. DNA for the CDR3: TGCGCCAGCAGCTTGGGACAGGGAGAACATTCACCCCTCCACTTT.

This chain links TRBV24-1 with TRBJ2-2; 15 bases fit TRBD2. The length of the CDR3 is 18 residues. CDR1 KGHDR and CDR2 SFDVKD come from the germline V gene. The V segment lost 4 bases and the J segment 7 bases; nucleotides outside the gene matches: 9. CDR3 sequence: CATSDTGLAGGYNGELFF. CDR3 DNA sequence: TGTGCCACCAGTGACACGGGACTAGCGGGGGGATATAACGGGGAGCTGTTTTTT.

This clone was recorded a few times. CDR3 loop: CASSPGTGSPSGNTIYF. In DNA, the CDR3 is TGCGCCAGCAGCCCCGGGACAGGGAGTCCCTCTGGAAACACCATATATTTT. The V call is TRBV5-1, the J call TRBJ1-3; 9 nucleotides match TRBD1. The CDR3 is 17 amino acids. The germline V gene encodes CDR1 SGHRS and CDR2 YFSETQ. After removal of 4 bases from V and 0 bases from J, the junction contained 8 bases not matched to a gene.

The chain joins TRBV9 to TRBJ1-1, with a tentative D call TRBD1 (6 bases). The germline V gene has CDR1 SGDLS and CDR2 YYNGEE. The CDR3 sequence is 14 residues long. The V gene lost 4 bases and the J gene lost 5 bases, with 15 bases spanning the gap. In DNA form, the CDR3 reads TGTGCCAGCAGCCCCGGAGGGGGGAGGACTGAAGCTTTCTTT. This translates into CASSPGGGRTEAFF. The whole variable domain, filled in from reference TRBV9 and TRBJ1-1, reads DSGVTQTPKHLITATGQRVTLRCSPRSGDLSVYWYQQSLDQGLQFLIQYYNGEERAKGNILERFSAQQFPDLHSELNLSSLELGDSALYFCASSPGGGRTEAFFGQGTRLTVV.

The V call is TRBV14, the J call TRBJ2-5; 7 positions match TRBD2. The CDR3 is 14 residues long. The V and J ends lost 0 bases and 8 bases, in that order; junction bases with no gene match: 6. CDR1 SGHDN and CDR2 FVKESK come from the germline V gene. The CDR3 loop reads CASSQDAGVVTQYF. CDR3 DNA: TGTGCCAGCAGCCAAGATGCGGGGGTAGTCACCCAGTACTTC.

The rearrangement uses TRBV5-1 and TRBJ2-5; 11 nucleotides match TRBD2. V lost 0 bases, J lost 5 bases, and 3 bases stayed unmatched. Germline CDR1 SGHRS, CDR2 YFSETQ. This CDR3 has 15 residues. The CDR3 loop reads CASSLARTSGETQYF. In DNA form, the CDR3 reads TGCGCCAGCAGCTTGGCACGGACTAGCGGGGAGACCCAGTACTTC.